These 21 T cell receptor beta chains originate from one sample sequenced in a study of early T cells in non-severe SARS-CoV-2 infection. From the 5' RACE reads, TCRdb called clonotypes with MiXCR, one entry per CDR3 protein. The sample includes about 94,000 distinct CDR3 sequences, roughly an eighth of them seen just once. The source material was whole blood. The receptor set was obtained from an adult who was a healthcare worker with PCR-confirmed SARS-CoV-2 infection or an uninfected control (not recorded which).

The chain joins TRBV5-1 to TRBJ2-5; a weak D match, TRBD1 (5 bases). The V end lost 3 bases, the J end lost 1 base, and 7 bases lay between the germline ends. The CDR3 sequence is 13 residues long. CDR1 is SGHRS, CDR2 YFSETQ, per germline. CDR3: CASSSQGQETQYF. DNA for the CDR3: TGCGCCAGCAGCTCCCAGGGCCAAGAGACCCAGTACTTC.

At least ten counts were recorded for this clonotype. The J gene is TRBJ1-2, the V gene TRBV10-2, with no clear D. Trimming pared 0 bases from V and 6 bases from J, leaving 8 bases between. Germline V gene data show CDR1 as WSHSY and CDR2 as SAAADI. The CDR3 has 13 amino acids. The CDR3 spells CASSESGRDGYTF. CDR3 nucleotide sequence: TGCGCCAGCAGTGAGTCTGGGCGGGATGGCTACACCTTC.

This chain links TRBV5-4 with TRBJ2-1; a possible D gene is TRBD1 (5 bases). Germline lookup yields CDR1 SGHNT and CDR2 YYREEE (reference sequence). This CDR3 comprises 12 residues. V was pared by 5 bases and J by 14 bases, with 17 bases between. Written as DNA, the CDR3 is TGTGCCAGCAGTTTAAATGGCGGACACGAGTTCTTC. Its translation: CASSLNGGHEFF.

In regard to this clonotype: This may be a read error: a much more frequent sequence differs by one nucleotide. This chain uses TRBV15 with TRBJ2-2; D could derive from TRBD1 or TRBD2 (5 bases each). The CDR3 runs 11 residues. CDR1 is LNHNV and CDR2 is YYDKDF in the germline V gene (reference sequence). The CDR3 DNA follows: TGTGCCACCCGGGGCACCGGGGAGCCGTTTTTT. Translation: CATRGTGEPFF.

This clonotype was observed at least ten times. The V and J genes are TRBV21-1 and TRBJ2-3; the table names TRBD1, a call not compared with the DNA. TRBV21-1 is given as a pseudogene. This CDR3 has 22 amino acids. CDR3 sequence: CASSKHPGERIQIALNTDTQYF. CDR3 bases: TGTGCCAGCAGCAAGCACCCCGGGGAGAGGATCCAGATAGCTTTAAACACAGATACGCAGTATTTT.

Ten or more counts support this clonotype. The chain joins TRBV28 to TRBJ1-6, with unresolved D. V lost 4 bases to trimming and J lost 9 bases, with 22 bases between them. The germline CDR1 and CDR2 sequences are MDHEN and SYDVKM. This CDR3 is 17 amino acids long. This CDR3 is CASSSPKSDGGASPLHF. The CDR3 DNA follows: TGTGCCAGCAGTTCTCCGAAATCCGACGGCGGTGCTTCACCCCTCCACTTT.

This clonotype was seen many times. This rearrangement joins TRBV20-1 to TRBJ1-5; weak D call: TRBD1 (5 bases). This CDR3 region has 12 residues. CDR1 and CDR2 (germline): DFQATT, SNEGSKA (reference sequence). V lost 6 bases and J 5 bases, leaving 11 bases between the germline ends. The CDR3 DNA is TGCAGTGCGAAACGGGGGGATCAGCCCCAGCATTTT. It translates to CSAKRGDQPQHF.

This clonotype was counted ten times or more. This chain connects TRBV11-3 to TRBJ2-1, with D perhaps matching TRBD2 (6 bases). The ends were cut back, 5 bases at V and 10 bases at J, with 18 bases in the middle. This CDR3 contains 14 residues. CDR1 and CDR2 (germline): SGHNT, YENEEA. For the CDR3, the DNA is TGTGCCAGCAGCCCCCGGGCGGGGTCGGAGGAGCAGTTCTTC. Encoded protein: CASSPRAGSEEQFF.

The CDR3 reads CASSFSSGYTDTQYF. In DNA form, the CDR3 reads TGTGCCAGCAGCTTTTCAAGCGGATACACAGATACGCAGTATTTT. J is TRBJ2-3 and V is TRBV7-6, with a possible D match to TRBD2 (5 bases). V shed 3 bases and J shed 2 bases, with 12 bases lying between them. There are 15 residues in the CDR3. Germline V gives CDR1 SGHVS, CDR2 FNYEAQ.

This clonotype was counted at least ten times. The chain couples TRBV18 to TRBJ2-3, with D tentatively TRBD1 (5 bases). The ends were cut back, 0 bases at V and 1 base at J, with 8 bases in the middle. The CDR3 contains 15 residues. Germline CDR1 KGHSH, CDR2 LQKENI. CDR3 sequence (DNA): TGTGCCAGCTCACCACCAGGGGCCCGCACAGATACGCAGTATTTT. It codes for CASSPPGARTDTQYF. Based on the CDR3 plus reference TRBV18 and TRBJ2-3, the full variable domain is NAGVMQNPRHLVRRRGQEARLRCSPMKGHSHVYWYRQLPEEGLKFMVYLQKENIIDESGMPKERFSAEFPKEGPSILRIQQVVRGDSAAYFCASSPPGARTDTQYFGPGTRLTVL.

This clonotype has just a few counts. The rearrangement joins TRBV6-5 to TRBJ2-3, with D perhaps TRBD1 or TRBD2 (6 bases each). The CDR3 is 15 residues long. Germline CDR1 MNHEY, CDR2 SVGAGI. V lost 6 bases to trimming and J lost 0 bases, with 13 bases between them. The CDR3 DNA reads as TGTGCCAGCAGCCGATGGGGGGCAAGCACAGATACGCAGTATTTT. It translates to CASSRWGASTDTQYF.

This clonotype was picked up many times. The chain carries TRBV7-9 and TRBJ1-2; unclear D gene. This CDR3 is built from 12 residues. The V gene's germline CDR1 is SEHNR and CDR2 FQNEAQ (reference sequence). V shed 1 base and J shed 3 bases, with 3 bases lying between them. Here the CDR3 reads CASSLGDYGYTF. CDR3 in DNA: TGTGCCAGCAGCTTAGGAGACTATGGCTACACCTTC.

This clonotype has a count of ten or more. This chain connects TRBV20-1 to TRBJ1-4; D ambiguous. The CDR3 spans 13 residues. The germline CDR1 and CDR2 sequences are DFQATT and SNEGSKA (reference sequence). V was trimmed by 2 bases and J by 4 bases, leaving 8 bases between them. CDR3 bases: TGCAGTGCTAGACCGCACCTTAATGAAAAACTGTTTTTT. Translating it yields CSARPHLNEKLFF.

This clonotype was seen many times. The rearrangement uses TRBV4-1 and TRBJ2-6, with no clear D. CDR1 and CDR2 (germline): MGHRA, YSYEKL. This CDR3 comprises 15 residues. V lost 5 bases, J lost 0 bases, and 8 bases lay in between. The CDR3 reads CASSGVLSGANVLTF. For the CDR3, the DNA is TGCGCCAGCAGCGGTGTCCTCTCTGGGGCCAACGTCCTGACTTTC.

The chain has TRBV28 and TRBJ1-1; no clear D. Per the germline V gene, CDR1 is MDHEN and CDR2 is SYDVKM. CDR3 length: 15 amino acids. The V end was cut by 3 bases, the J end by 2 bases, with 13 bases between. Here the CDR3 reads CASSFPRQANTEAFF. In DNA form, the CDR3 reads TGTGCCAGCAGTTTCCCCAGGCAAGCTAACACTGAAGCTTTCTTT. The variable domain in full, completed from reference TRBV28 and TRBJ1-1, reads DVKVTQSSRYLVKRTGEKVFLECVQDMDHENMFWYRQDPGLGLRLIYFSYDVKMKEKGDIPEGYSVSREKKERFSLILESASTNQTSMYLCASSFPRQANTEAFFGQGTRLTVV.

The sample holds a few counts of this clonotype. The genes are TRBV20-1 and TRBJ2-1; D perhaps matches TRBD1 (7 bases). CDR1 is DFQATT, CDR2 SNEGSKA, per germline (reference sequence). This CDR3 has 14 amino acids. V lost 5 bases and J 0 bases, leaving 11 bases between the germline ends. Here the CDR3 DNA reads TGCAGTGCTCAGGGGGGACCCTCCTACAATGAGCAGTTCTTC. This gives the protein CSAQGGPSYNEQFF.

In this sample, this clonotype turned up many times. The chain uses TRBV6-2 or TRBV6-3 and TRBJ2-5, with D tentatively TRBD1 (6 bases). Germline V CDR1 and CDR2: MNHEY, SVGEGT. This CDR3 spans 14 amino acids. Trimming took 6 bases from V and 1 from J, leaving 12 bases between them. CDR3 loop: CASSKGGIQETQYF. Here the CDR3 DNA reads TGTGCCAGCAGCAAAGGGGGAATCCAAGAGACCCAGTACTTC.

This clonotype has only a few counts. V usage is TRBV20-1 and J usage is TRBJ2-5, with TRBD2 identical over 9 bases. The CDR3 extends over 18 amino acids. The trim removed 1 base at V and 0 bases at J, leaving 12 bases unmatched. Germline CDR1 is DFQATT and CDR2 is SNEGSKA (reference sequence). The CDR3 bases are TGCAGTGCTAGAGTTCCTAGCGGGGCTCGGGCCAACCAAGAGACCCAGTACTTC. Translating gives CSARVPSGARANQETQYF.

This clonotype was detected ten times or more. The chain couples TRBV5-1 to TRBJ2-1; 8 bases map to TRBD2. Germline V gives CDR1 SGHRS, CDR2 YFSETQ. This CDR3 has 12 amino acids. Trimming removed 3 bases from V and 15 bases from J; junction bases left unmatched: 8. CDR3: CASSSGGEQGFF. For the CDR3, the DNA is TGCGCCAGCAGCTCCGGGGGGGAGCAGGGGTTCTTC. The full variable domain, in which reference TRBV5-1 and TRBJ2-1 provide the parts outside the CDR3, is KAGVTQTPRYLIKTRGQQVTLSCSPISGHRSVSWYQQTPGQGLQFLFEYFSETQRNKGNFPGRFSGRQFSNSRSEMNVSTLELGDSALYLCASSSGGEQGFFGPGTRLTVL.

This clonotype was observed a few times. The chain recombines TRBV5-1 with TRBJ2-1, with TRBD2 identical over 7 bases. Unmatched junction bases numbered 1, after V lost 0 bases and J lost 7 bases. The CDR3 totals 13 residues. The germline V gene encodes CDR1 SGHRS and CDR2 YFSETQ. The CDR3: CASSLVGGNEQFF. The CDR3 region has the DNA TGCGCCAGCAGCTTGGTGGGGGGGAATGAGCAGTTCTTC.

This clonotype has just a few counts. The chain combines TRBV20-1 with TRBJ2-6; perhaps TRBD2 as D (7 bases). The V end was cut by 5 bases, the J end by 12 bases, with 14 bases between. Germline V CDR1 and CDR2: DFQATT, SNEGSKA (reference sequence). This CDR3 region has 12 residues. CDR3 bases: TGCAGTGCTGCCCGGGGGGCGGGCGTCCTGACTTTC. The encoded protein is CSAARGAGVLTF.